This entry describes one T cell receptor (beta chain). This clone turned up a few times. Which antigen it targets is not known. No much larger clone is present one base from it, and per-base qualities are unavailable. Using the deep immunoSEQ assay, multiplex PCR amplified TCR CDR3 regions from genomic DNA. Extracted genomic DNA from each cell subset was distributed evenly across all wells of several immunoSEQ 96-well plates, and each plate was treated as a replicate. For sorted subsets, around 200 ng genomic DNA, equal to tens of thousands of T cell genomes, was loaded into each replicate PCR. Purified libraries were measured with a Qubit 3.0 fluorometer, size-checked on a Bioanalyzer 2100, and measured again with the KAPA Library Quantification kit. Every immunoSEQ 96-well plate was sequenced on a dedicated single-read 150-cycle Illumina NextSeq 550 flow cell. The authors' analysis ran thus. Because the immunoSEQ output included only junctional sequences and no quality scores, the filtering could not be the same as the filtering used for full-length reads. Sequences were annotated with PyIR, a Python wrapper for IgBLAST v1.9, and V/J genes and CDR3 were assigned using IMGT germline references. Reads were removed for weak V/J assignments (E-value above 1e-6), missing CDR3, stop codons, out-of-frame junctions, or ambiguous translated residues. V3J clonotypes were defined by identical inferred V gene, J gene, and CDR3 amino acid sequence. To compute the percentage overlap between repertoires, the number of shared unique clonotypes was divided by the size of the smaller repertoire. RTK rarefaction, the Chao1 estimator, and Recon v2.1 estimates of unobserved clonotypes were used to assess repertoire richness. Generation probabilities were computed with OLGA for all TCRbeta clonotypes obtained by the gDNA method from four donors. Not all clones reach the TCRdb copy of this immuneACCESS table, which keeps in-frame sequences only. Checked studies attribute under half of the gap to unresolved V genes and leave the rest unexplained. V and J calls and clone size come straight from that table; D and trimming were deduced from the DNA. The sample records 550,000 to 800,000 clones, around 72% of which are singletons. In total, the top ten clones hold approximately 1.8% of the sample.

This sample is part of a study of shared clonotypes between healthy human individuals (TCRdb year 2020). Regarding the research as a whole: The cohort included three men and a couple of women between 18 and 49 years of age. Per donor, three plates each were used for CD4 naive and CD4 memory, two for CD8 naive, and one for CD8 memory. The study deeply sequenced blood TCR repertoires of roughly five healthy adults to estimate repertoire size and the extent of clonotype sharing between individuals. To increase sequencing depth and limit assay-specific biases, TCR repertoire library preparation and sequencing were carried out by different laboratories using diverse techniques. Between about 0.8 and 9 billion PBMCs per donor were obtained by leukapheresis. On the study overall, not on this receptor specifically: Sharing across several donors was observed for roughly 5.4% of naive CD4, under 4% of naive CD8, 2% to 2.5% of memory CD4, and about 0.4% of memory CD8 clonotypes. Compared with non-shared clonotypes, clonotypes shared by all four sorted-subset donors had higher generation probabilities. Even with the large sequencing depth, rarefaction of the sorted-subset datasets indicated that sequencing was incomplete. Pairwise subsampling indicated that sequencing depth was expected to affect the degree of clonotype sharing among donors. Naive subsets generally had larger estimated clonotype richness than memory subsets. Sampling was limited to blood, and TCR repertoires in tissue likely differ from TCR repertoires in blood. Because the study included only a small number of donors, the genetic and exposure-history diversity represented was limited.

The donors were healthy, HIV-negative adults with no recently reported acute infections or vaccinations. Only Caucasian adults living in Nashville, Tennessee, USA were represented among the donors. CD4+ T cells were enriched by magnetic negative selection, after which naive cells were positively selected on CD45RA and the negative fraction was taken as the memory subset. After blood collection by leukapheresis, PBMCs were isolated using Ficoll-Histopaque density gradient centrifugation and then cryopreserved in the vapor phase of liquid nitrogen. Analytical flow cytometry was used to check the purity and quantity of each magnetically sorted T cell population. Genomic DNA was isolated from each sorted fraction and quantified by UV absorbance on a Nanodrop 2000c. Sequenced sample: memory CD4+ T cells sorted from blood. The cell subset or site label of this sample denotes: CD45RA-negative fraction. The clonotype comes from a woman in her thirties in good health.

CDR3 sequence: CASSFYQGPYEQYF. The DNA reads as follows: TGTGCCAGCAGCTTCTACCAGGGACCCTACGAGCAGTACTTC. The chain is made from TRBV7-8 and TRBJ2-7; the D segment is perhaps TRBD1 or TRBD2, each sharing 5 matched bases. From cysteine to phenylalanine, the CDR3 is 14 amino acids long. CDR3 DNA only is kept here, 42 bases in frame from base 1. At the junction V is shortened by 3 bases and J by 2 bases, with 11 bases in between. CDR1 and CDR2 are read off the germline V gene as SGHVS and FQNEAQ. Reference TRBV7-8 and TRBJ2-7 genes cover what lies past the CDR3, so the full variable domain is GAGVSQSPRYKVAKRGQDVALRCDPISGHVSLFWYQQALGQGPEFLTYFQNEAQLDKSGLPSDRFFAERPEGSVSTLKIQRTQQEDSAVYLCASSFYQGPYEQYFGPGTRLTVT.